Following are 25 T cell receptor beta chains from one sample sequenced in a study of T cell repertoires in ileal Crohn's disease. TCRdb's copy holds only in-frame clones and misses some; the assay was immunoSEQ multiplex PCR. Of about 8,200 clones in the sample, 95% to 96% were seen once. The specimen was ileal tissue. Receptors originate from an adult with Crohn's disease.

The gene calls are TRBV5-6 and TRBJ1-4, with TRBD1 matching over 8 bases. Trimming took 2 bases from V and 8 from J; bases not matched to a gene: 8. This CDR3 comprises 15 residues. From germline, CDR1 is SGHDT and CDR2 YYEEEE. CDR3 nucleotides: TGTGCCAGCAGCTTCTTTCAGGGGGCCCCAGAAAAACTGTTTTTT. Protein: CASSFFQGAPEKLFF.

The chain employs TRBV6-5 and TRBJ2-4; 11 bases align to TRBD1. Germline V CDR1 and CDR2: MNHEY, SVGAGI. The ends lost 2 bases at V and 8 bases at J; junction bases unmatched: 5. This CDR3 is 15 amino acids long. The CDR3 region is CASSYQGQGGDIQYF. For the CDR3, the DNA is TGTGCCAGCAGTTACCAGGGACAGGGGGGGGACATTCAGTACTTC.

CDR3 DNA sequence: TGTGCCAGCAGCCCGGGACAGACCCTCTATGGCTACACCTTC. Translated, it gives CASSPGQTLYGYTF. V and J are TRBV14 and TRBJ1-2, with 7 bases identical to TRBD1. Germline V lookup: CDR1 SGHDN, CDR2 FVKESK. J lost 4 bases, V lost 4 bases, and 6 bases had no gene match. CDR3 length: 14 residues.

The chain joins TRBV6-5 to TRBJ1-6; 10 bases fit TRBD1. Germline lookup yields CDR1 MNHEY and CDR2 SVGAGI. The length of the CDR3 is 14 residues. The V and J ends lost 7 bases and 10 bases, in that order; junction bases with no gene match: 7. Here the CDR3 reads CASTQGTGVSPLHF. The CDR3 bases are TGTGCCAGCACCCAAGGGACAGGGGTATCACCCCTCCACTTT.

V usage is TRBV10-3 and J usage is TRBJ2-2; perhaps TRBD2 as D (6 bases). The V gene lost 7 bases and the J gene lost 4 bases, with 10 bases spanning the gap. Germline V gives CDR1 ENHRY, CDR2 SYGVKD. The CDR3 sequence is 13 residues long. CDR3 amino acids: CAITYGGTGELFF. The CDR3 region has the DNA TGTGCCATCACTTACGGGGGCACCGGGGAGCTGTTTTTT.

This clone was seen only once. V and J are TRBV4-2 and TRBJ2-7; D might be TRBD1 (6 bases). The CDR3 has 13 residues. CDR1 is LGHNA and CDR2 is YNFKEQ in the germline V gene. V was clipped by 4 bases and J by 2 bases, with 9 bases between them. The CDR3 spells CASSPDRTYEQYF. The DNA of the CDR3 is TGTGCCAGCAGCCCGGACAGAACCTACGAGCAGTACTTC.

This sequence joins TRBV6-6 and TRBJ2-7, with TRBD1 matching 9 bases. J was trimmed by 3 bases and V by 2 bases; bases with no gene match: 5. The germline CDR1 and CDR2 sequences are MNHNY and SVGAGI (reference sequence). The CDR3 has 15 amino acids. CDR3 protein: CASSYRGGQGYEQYF. As DNA, the CDR3 is TGTGCCAGCAGTTACCGTGGGGGACAGGGCTACGAGCAGTACTTC.

The chain links TRBV7-9 to TRBJ1-1; D not resolved. Trimming left V 1 base short and J 8 bases short, with 8 bases between. This CDR3 contains 12 residues. Germline loops: CDR1 SEHNR, CDR2 FQNEAQ (reference sequence). This chain's CDR3 is CASSLGAKEAFF. The CDR3, as DNA: TGTGCCAGCAGCTTAGGGGCCAAAGAAGCTTTCTTT.

The CDR3 loop reads CASGFSGTDTQYF. The DNA of the CDR3 is TGTGCTAGTGGTTTCTCTGGCACAGATACGCAGTATTTT. The chain links TRBV12-5 to TRBJ2-3; D gene unclear. The CDR3 is 13 amino acids. V lost 3 bases and J 1 base, leaving 5 bases between the germline ends. Germline CDR1 is LGHNT and CDR2 is FRNRAP.

The CDR3 reads CASSFVPTGTGYPKNIQYF. In DNA form, the CDR3 reads TGTGCCAGCAGCTTCGTACCGACCGGGACAGGGTATCCCAAAAACATTCAGTACTTC. The chain employs TRBV7-2 and TRBJ2-4; 9 bases are a match to TRBD1. The CDR3 is 19 residues long. Germline trimming cut 3 bases from V and 2 bases from J; bases unmatched to any gene: 14. Germline CDR1 is SGHTA and CDR2 is FQGNSA.

This clone appeared once. The chain links TRBV10-2 to TRBJ2-3, with a weak D call TRBD2 (5 bases). The germline V gene encodes CDR1 WSHSY and CDR2 SAAADI. With 7 bases removed from V and 3 bases from J, the gap between germline ends came to 17 bases. The CDR3 totals 15 residues. CDR3: CASKLFWTGTDTQYF. In DNA form, the CDR3 reads TGCGCCAGCAAATTATTCTGGACTGGAACAGATACGCAGTATTTT.

This sequence joins TRBV27 and TRBJ2-7; 7 bases line up with TRBD1. Looked up from germline, CDR1 is MNHEY and CDR2 is SMNVEV (reference sequence). Trimming cost V 4 bases and J 6 bases; bases outside gene matches: 6. The CDR3 has 13 amino acids. The CDR3 nucleotides read TGTGCCAGCAGTTCCTCCGGGACAGTCGAGCAGTACTTC. Amino acids: CASSSSGTVEQYF.

The V gene is TRBV5-6, the J gene TRBJ1-2; 7 bases align to TRBD1. V trimming: 1 base; J trimming: 7 bases; junction bases outside the gene matches: 4. The length of the CDR3 is 13 residues. The germline V gene encodes CDR1 SGHDT and CDR2 YYEEEE. CDR3 nucleotide sequence: TGTGCCAGCAGCTTGAACAGGGGAAGTGGCTACACCTTC. It yields the protein CASSLNRGSGYTF.

J is TRBJ2-5 and V is TRBV18, with 10 positions matching TRBD2. Germline loops: CDR1 KGHSH, CDR2 LQKENI. This CDR3 contains 18 residues. With V trimmed by 0 bases and J by 5 bases, 12 bases remained unmatched. The CDR3 reads CASSPPNSLAGGMETQYF. The CDR3 DNA reads as TGTGCCAGCTCACCACCGAATTCGTTAGCGGGGGGTATGGAGACCCAGTACTTC.

This chain links TRBV28 with TRBJ1-6; D is uncertain. CDR3 length: 14 amino acids. Germline-derived CDR1 and CDR2 are MDHEN and SYDVKM. The V gene lost 7 bases and the J gene lost 10 bases, with 17 bases spanning the gap. Here the CDR3 DNA reads TGTGCCAGCACCTCACCCCGGAGGTACTCACCCCTCCACTTT. Translated, it gives CASTSPRRYSPLHF.

CDR3 in amino acids: CASSQGEQGGSPLHF. CDR3 DNA: TGCGCCAGCAGCCAAGGTGAACAGGGTGGTTCACCCCTCCACTTT. The genes are TRBV4-1 and TRBJ1-6, with a possible D match to TRBD1 (6 bases). The V end was cut by 1 base, the J end by 9 bases, with 13 bases between. The CDR3 extends over 15 amino acids. Germline CDR1 and CDR2: MGHRA and YSYEKL.

For the CDR3, the DNA is TGTGCCAGCAGCGTCTTCCTCGGGGAGCTGTTTTTT. It translates to CASSVFLGELFF. The chain couples TRBV9 to TRBJ2-2; D call uncertain. Germline V CDR1 and CDR2: SGDLS, YYNGEE. Between the trimmed V and J ends, which lost 2 bases and 7 bases, there was a span of 6 bases. The CDR3 runs to 12 residues.

V gene TRBV7-9 combines with J gene TRBJ2-7, with 8 nucleotides matching TRBD1. The CDR3 spans 14 residues. CDR1 and CDR2 from the germline V gene are SEHNR and FQNEAQ (reference sequence). The V segment lost 5 bases and the J segment 2 bases; nucleotides outside the gene matches: 5. The CDR3 region is CASSRGQGTYEQYV. In DNA form, the CDR3 reads TGTGCCAGCAGCCGAGGACAGGGAACCTACGAGCAGTACGTC.

The chain carries TRBV27 and TRBJ1-5; 8 positions agree with TRBD1. V dropped 5 bases and J dropped 2; count of bases not matched to a gene: 5. In germline, CDR1 is MNHEY, CDR2 SMNVEV (reference sequence). CDR3 length equals 15 residues. The DNA of the CDR3 is TGTGCCAGCAGTCTTGGACAGGGAGGCAATCAGCCCCAGCATTTT. This translates into CASSLGQGGNQPQHF.

The rearrangement joins TRBV5-1 to TRBJ2-3; 9 nucleotides agree with TRBD2. CDR1 is SGHRS and CDR2 is YFSETQ in the germline V gene. The CDR3 has 17 amino acids. V shed 4 bases, J shed 2 bases, and the junction held 11 bases outside the gene matches. The CDR3 nucleotides are TGCGCCAGCAGCAGTAGCGGGGGTCTCAGAGCCACAGATACGCAGTATTTT. As protein: CASSSSGGLRATDTQYF.

J is TRBJ1-5 and V is TRBV6-6; the D is unclear. Germline CDR1 reads MNHNY; CDR2 reads SVGAGI (reference sequence). V shed 2 bases and J shed 4 bases, with 6 bases lying between them. The CDR3 has 13 residues. CDR3 protein: CASSYKENQPQHF. The CDR3 coding sequence is TGTGCCAGCAGTTACAAGGAGAATCAGCCCCAGCATTTT.

This sequence joins TRBV20-1 and TRBJ2-3, with a tentative D call TRBD1 (6 bases). Trimming took 3 bases from V and 6 from J, leaving 7 bases between them. There are 11 residues in the CDR3. Germline lookup yields CDR1 DFQATT and CDR2 SNEGSKA (reference sequence). The CDR3 nucleotides are TGCAGTGCTAGTACAGGGGATACGCAGTATTTT. Translating gives CSASTGDTQYF.

The table lists this clone with a count of one. The chain has TRBV9 and TRBJ2-3; no firm D call. Germline lookup yields CDR1 SGDLS and CDR2 YYNGEE. This CDR3 has 15 residues. V was shortened by 0 bases and J by 4 bases, with 12 bases between the two germline ends. This chain's CDR3 is CASSVASGRSDTQYF. CDR3 sequence (DNA): TGTGCCAGCAGCGTAGCTTCGGGTCGATCAGATACGCAGTATTTT.

V gene TRBV6-1 combines with J gene TRBJ2-7; no clear D gene. The V end lost 0 bases, the J end lost 4 bases, and 16 bases lay between the germline ends. CDR1 and CDR2 from the germline V gene are MNHNS and SASEGT. The CDR3 length is 16 residues. CDR3 DNA: TGTGCCAGCAGTGAAGCGCGGAATCGGCCATTTTACGAGCAGTACGTC. It yields the protein CASSEARNRPFYEQYV.

This clone was counted once. The chain joins TRBV25-1 to TRBJ2-7; D may be TRBD2 (6 bases). The CDR3 is made up of 13 amino acids. Germline lookup yields CDR1 MGHDK and CDR2 SYGVNS. V lost 4 bases, J lost 6 bases, and 13 bases lay in between. In DNA, the CDR3 is TGTGCCAGCAGTGGCTTTGGGGGGAGCGAGCAGTACTTC. Translated: CASSGFGGSEQYF.